This record concerns one TCR beta chain sequence. This entry is derived from a study of T cell responses to AZD1222 COVID-19 vaccine. Produced via immunoSEQ multiplex PCR; TCRdb's table is partial and in-frame only. The table lists 200,000 or so clones, around 94% of them singletons. The CDR3 runs 15 residues. Trimming at V came to 5 bases and at J to 1 base, leaving 7 bases not matched to a gene. Per the germline V gene, CDR1 is MNHNY and CDR2 is SVGAGI (reference sequence). Here the sequenced sample was peripheral blood, taken on day 0 of AZD1222 vaccination. The origin of this receptor is an adult in good health. The chain recombines TRBV6-6 with TRBJ1-2, with 7 bases that match TRBD1. The CDR3, as DNA: TGTGCCAGCAGTAAACGACAGGGCCGTAACTATGGCTACACCTTC. Translation: CASSKRQGRNYGYTF.